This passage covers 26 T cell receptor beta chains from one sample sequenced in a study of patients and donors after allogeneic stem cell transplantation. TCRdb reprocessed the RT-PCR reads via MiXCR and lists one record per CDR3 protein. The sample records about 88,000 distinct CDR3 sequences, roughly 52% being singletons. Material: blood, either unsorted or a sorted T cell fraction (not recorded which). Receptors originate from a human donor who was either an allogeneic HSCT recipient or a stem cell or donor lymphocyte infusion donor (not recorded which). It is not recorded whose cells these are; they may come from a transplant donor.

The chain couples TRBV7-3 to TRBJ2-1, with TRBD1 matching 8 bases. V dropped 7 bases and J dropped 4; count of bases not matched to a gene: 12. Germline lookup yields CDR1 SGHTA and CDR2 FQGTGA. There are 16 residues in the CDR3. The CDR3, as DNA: TGTGCCAGCACCCTAAACGGGGACAGGCCGTACAATGAGCAGTTCTTC. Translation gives CASTLNGDRPYNEQFF. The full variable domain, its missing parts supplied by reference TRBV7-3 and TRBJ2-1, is GAGVSQTPSNKVTEKGKYVELRCDPISGHTALYWYRQSLGQGPEFLIYFQGTGAADDSGLPNDRFFAVRPEGSVSTLKIQRTERGDSAVYLCASTLNGDRPYNEQFFGPGTRLTVL.

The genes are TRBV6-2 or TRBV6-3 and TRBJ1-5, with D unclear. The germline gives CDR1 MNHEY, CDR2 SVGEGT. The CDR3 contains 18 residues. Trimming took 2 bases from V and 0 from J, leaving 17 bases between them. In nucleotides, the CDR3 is TGTGCCAGCAGTTACCAAGCGGGTTCTGGGTATAGCAATCAGCCCCAGCATTTT. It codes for CASSYQAGSGYSNQPQHF.

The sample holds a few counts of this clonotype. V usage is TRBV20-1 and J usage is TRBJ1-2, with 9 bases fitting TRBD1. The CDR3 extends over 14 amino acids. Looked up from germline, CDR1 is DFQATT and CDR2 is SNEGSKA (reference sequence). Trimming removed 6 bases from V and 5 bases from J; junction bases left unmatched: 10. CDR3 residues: CSAQQTGTGYGYTF. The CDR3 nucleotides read TGCAGTGCGCAGCAGACCGGGACAGGGTATGGCTACACCTTC.

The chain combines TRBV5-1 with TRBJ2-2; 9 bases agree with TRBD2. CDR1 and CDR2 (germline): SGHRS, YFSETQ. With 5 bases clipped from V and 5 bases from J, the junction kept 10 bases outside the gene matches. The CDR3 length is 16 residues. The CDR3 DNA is TGCGCCAGCAGAACTCTAGCGGGAAGTCGGACCGGGGAGCTGTTTTTT. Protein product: CASRTLAGSRTGELFF.

CDR3 loop: CASSVTGVGTEAFF. The CDR3 DNA is TGTGCCAGCAGCGTAACAGGGGTGGGCACTGAAGCTTTCTTT. V and J are TRBV9 and TRBJ1-1; TRBD1 matches at 7 bases. This CDR3 contains 14 residues. Germline values: CDR1 SGDLS, CDR2 YYNGEE. The V gene end was trimmed by 1 base and the J gene end by 4 bases; junction bases not matched to a gene: 4.

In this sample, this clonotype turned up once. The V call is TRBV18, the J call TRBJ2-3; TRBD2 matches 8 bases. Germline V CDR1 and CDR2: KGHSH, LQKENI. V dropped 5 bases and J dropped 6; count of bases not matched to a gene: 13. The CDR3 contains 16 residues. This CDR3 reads CASSTGPPPGGDTQYF. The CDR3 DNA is TGTGCCAGCTCAACGGGACCGCCCCCGGGAGGGGATACGCAGTATTTT.

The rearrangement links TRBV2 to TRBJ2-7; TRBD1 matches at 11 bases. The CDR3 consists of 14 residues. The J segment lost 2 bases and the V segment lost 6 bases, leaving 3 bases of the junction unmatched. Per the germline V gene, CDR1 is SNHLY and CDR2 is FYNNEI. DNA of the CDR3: TGTGCCAGCAGACGGACAGGGGGCACCTACGAGCAGTACTTC. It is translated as CASRRTGGTYEQYF.

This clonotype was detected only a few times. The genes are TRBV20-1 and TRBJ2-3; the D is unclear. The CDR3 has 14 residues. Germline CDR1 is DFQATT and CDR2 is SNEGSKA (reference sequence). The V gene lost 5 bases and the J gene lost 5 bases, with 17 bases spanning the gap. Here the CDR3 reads CSAQTITRLDTQYF. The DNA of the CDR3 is TGCAGTGCTCAAACAATAACGAGGCTAGATACGCAGTATTTT.

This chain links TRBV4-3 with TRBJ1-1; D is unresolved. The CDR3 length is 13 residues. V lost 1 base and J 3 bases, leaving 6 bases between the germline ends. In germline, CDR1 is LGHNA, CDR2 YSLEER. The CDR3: CASSQGRHTEAFF. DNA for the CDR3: TGCGCCAGCAGCCAAGGACGGCACACTGAAGCTTTCTTT.

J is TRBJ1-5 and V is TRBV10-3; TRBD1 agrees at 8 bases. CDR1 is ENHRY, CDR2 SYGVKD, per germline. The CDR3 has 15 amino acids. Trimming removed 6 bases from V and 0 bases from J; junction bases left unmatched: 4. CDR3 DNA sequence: TGTGCCATCAGCCCACAGGGGGATAGCAATCAGCCCCAGCATTTT. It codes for CAISPQGDSNQPQHF.

In nucleotides, the CDR3 is TGTGCCAGCAGCCTTGACCGATACTCTGGAAACACCATATATTTT. Encoded protein: CASSLDRYSGNTIYF. The rearrangement joins TRBV12-3 or TRBV12-4 to TRBJ1-3; D unclear. Trimming took 6 bases from V and 0 from J, leaving 12 bases between them. The CDR3 extends over 15 amino acids.

The DNA of the CDR3 is TGTGCCAGCGGTAGGGCAGATCAAGAGACCCAGTACTTC. Its protein is CASGRADQETQYF. V usage is TRBV28 and J usage is TRBJ2-5, with no clear D. Looked up from germline, CDR1 is MDHEN and CDR2 is SYDVKM. The CDR3 consists of 13 residues. The V and J ends lost 8 bases and 2 bases respectively, with 12 bases between them.

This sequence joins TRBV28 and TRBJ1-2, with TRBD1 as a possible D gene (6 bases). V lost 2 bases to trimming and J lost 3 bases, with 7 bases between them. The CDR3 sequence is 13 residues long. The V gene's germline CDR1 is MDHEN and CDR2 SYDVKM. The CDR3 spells CASSLGTHYGYTF. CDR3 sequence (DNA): TGTGCCAGCAGTTTAGGGACACACTATGGCTACACCTTC.

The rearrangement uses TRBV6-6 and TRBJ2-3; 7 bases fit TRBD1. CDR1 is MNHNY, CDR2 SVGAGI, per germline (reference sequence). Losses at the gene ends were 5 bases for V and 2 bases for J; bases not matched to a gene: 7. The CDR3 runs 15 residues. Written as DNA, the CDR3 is TGTGCCAGCAGTCTCAGACAGGGCTTCACAGATACGCAGTATTTT. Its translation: CASSLRQGFTDTQYF.

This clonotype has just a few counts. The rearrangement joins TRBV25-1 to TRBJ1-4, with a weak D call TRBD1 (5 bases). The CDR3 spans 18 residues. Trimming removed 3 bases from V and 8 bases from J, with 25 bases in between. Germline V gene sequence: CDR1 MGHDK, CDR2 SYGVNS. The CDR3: CASSDVRKGLGEYEKLFF. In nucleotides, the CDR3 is TGTGCCAGCAGTGATGTCCGAAAGGGACTGGGGGAGTACGAAAAACTGTTTTTT.

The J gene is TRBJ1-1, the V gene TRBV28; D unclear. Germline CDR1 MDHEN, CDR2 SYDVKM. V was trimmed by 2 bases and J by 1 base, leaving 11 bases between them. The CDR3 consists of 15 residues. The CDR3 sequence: CASSLGNLGNTEAFF. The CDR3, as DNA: TGTGCCAGCAGTTTAGGGAATCTGGGGAACACTGAAGCTTTCTTT.

CDR3 in DNA: TGTGCCAGCAGTTACCCGGTGGGAGGACGGGACCACTACACCTTC. Its protein is CASSYPVGGRDHYTF. The V gene is TRBV6-2 or TRBV6-3, the J gene TRBJ1-2; D might be TRBD1 (5 bases). CDR1 and CDR2 from the germline V gene are MNHEY and SVGEGT. The CDR3 extends over 15 amino acids. Trimming removed 2 bases from V and 10 bases from J, with 20 bases in between.

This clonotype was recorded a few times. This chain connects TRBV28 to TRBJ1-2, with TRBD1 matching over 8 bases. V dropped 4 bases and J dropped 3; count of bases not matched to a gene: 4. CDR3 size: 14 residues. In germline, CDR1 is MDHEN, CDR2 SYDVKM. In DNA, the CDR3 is TGTGCCAGCAGTTCAGGACAGGGACACTATGGCTACACCTTC. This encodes CASSSGQGHYGYTF.

DNA of the CDR3: TGCAGTGCAGCCCTCGGGGGTGACAATCAGCCCCAGCATTTT. It is translated as CSAALGGDNQPQHF. The chain combines TRBV20-1 with TRBJ1-5, with TRBD1 as a possible D gene (5 bases). The germline V gene has CDR1 DFQATT and CDR2 SNEGSKA (reference sequence). The germline V and J ends were trimmed by 6 bases and 3 bases, with 15 bases remaining between them. The CDR3 length is 14 residues.

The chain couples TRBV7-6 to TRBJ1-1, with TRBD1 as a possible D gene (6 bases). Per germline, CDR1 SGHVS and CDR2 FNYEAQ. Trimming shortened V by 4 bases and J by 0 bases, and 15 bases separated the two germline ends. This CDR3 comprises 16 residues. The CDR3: CASSSEQGQMNTEAFF. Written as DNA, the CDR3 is TGTGCCAGCAGCTCCGAACAGGGCCAAATGAACACTGAAGCTTTCTTT.

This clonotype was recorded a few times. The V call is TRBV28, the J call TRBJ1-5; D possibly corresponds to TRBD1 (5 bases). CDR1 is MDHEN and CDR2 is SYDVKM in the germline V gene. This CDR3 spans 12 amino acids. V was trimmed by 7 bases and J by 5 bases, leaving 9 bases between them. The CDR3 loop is CASTQGDQPQHF. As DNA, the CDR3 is TGTGCCAGCACCCAGGGAGATCAGCCCCAGCATTTT.

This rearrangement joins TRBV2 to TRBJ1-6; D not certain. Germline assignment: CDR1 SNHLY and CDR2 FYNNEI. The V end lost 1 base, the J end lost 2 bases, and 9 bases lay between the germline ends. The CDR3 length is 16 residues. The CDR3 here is CASSEDRAAYNSPLHF. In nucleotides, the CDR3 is TGTGCCAGCAGTGAAGACAGAGCTGCCTATAATTCACCCCTCCACTTT. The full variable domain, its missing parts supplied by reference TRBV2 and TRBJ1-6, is EPEVTQTPSHQVTQMGQEVILRCVPISNHLYFYWYRQILGQKVEFLVSFYNNEISEKSEIFDDQFSVERPDGSNFTLKIRSTKLEDSAMYFCASSEDRAAYNSPLHFGNGTRLTVT.

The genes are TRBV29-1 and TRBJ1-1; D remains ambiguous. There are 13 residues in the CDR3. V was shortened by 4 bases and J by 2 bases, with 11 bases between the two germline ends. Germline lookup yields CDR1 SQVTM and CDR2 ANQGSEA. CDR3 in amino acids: CSVALTLNTEAFF. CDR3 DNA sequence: TGCAGCGTTGCCCTCACTCTCAACACTGAAGCTTTCTTT.

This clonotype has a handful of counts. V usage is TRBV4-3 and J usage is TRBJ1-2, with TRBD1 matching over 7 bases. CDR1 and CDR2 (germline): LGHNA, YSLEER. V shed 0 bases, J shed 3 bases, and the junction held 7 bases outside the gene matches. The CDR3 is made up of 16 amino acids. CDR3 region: CASSQDARQGYYGYTF. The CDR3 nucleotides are TGCGCCAGCAGCCAAGATGCCCGACAGGGATACTATGGCTACACCTTC.

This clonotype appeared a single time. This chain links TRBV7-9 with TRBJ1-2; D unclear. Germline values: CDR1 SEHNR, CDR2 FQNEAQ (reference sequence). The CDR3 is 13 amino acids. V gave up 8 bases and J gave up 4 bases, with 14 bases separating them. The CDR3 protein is CASPIQGVYGYTF. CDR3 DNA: TGTGCCAGCCCGATTCAAGGCGTCTATGGCTACACCTTC.

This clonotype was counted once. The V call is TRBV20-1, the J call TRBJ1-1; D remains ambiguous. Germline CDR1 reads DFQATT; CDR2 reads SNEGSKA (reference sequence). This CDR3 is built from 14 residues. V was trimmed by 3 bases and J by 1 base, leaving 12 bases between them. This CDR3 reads CSARHGRENTEAFF. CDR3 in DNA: TGCAGTGCTAGGCACGGACGGGAGAACACTGAAGCTTTCTTT.